The clone carrying this T cell receptor (beta chain) has a handful of counts. Its antigen is as yet unknown. TCRdb reprocessed the 5' RACE reads with MiXCR, giving one entry per CDR3 protein. The sample carries some 160,000 distinct CDR3 sequences, around 9.3% recorded once. The data derive from a study of T cells after yellow fever vaccination. Study at large: SMART-Seq v4 Ultra Low Input prepared libraries from low-cell fractions. Study conclusions and caveats: Of the clonotypes, a small share occurred in both CD4 and CD8 compartments. Clones from primary vaccination mostly reappeared after the booster (less than 98% CD4, less than 90% CD8).

Source: CD8+ T cells sorted from PBMCs, taken 45 days after the yellow fever booster vaccination. The sequence derives from a man aged 18 to 35 who received the YFV17D yellow fever vaccine.

For the CDR3, the DNA is TGTGCCAGCAGTTTAGCCGGGACAGGGGAAGCTTTCTTT. Translation: CASSLAGTGEAFF. This rearrangement joins TRBV12-3 or TRBV12-4 to TRBJ1-1; TRBD1 matches at 9 bases. The CDR3 runs 13 residues. V gave up 0 bases and J gave up 8 bases; unmatched junction bases: 1.